This T cell receptor beta chain was sequenced during a study of blood T cell repertoires in COVID-19 (dated by TCRdb to the early 2020s). A note on the overall study: The collaborator samples originated in the United States, Italy and Spain and spanned the acute and convalescent phases of COVID-19. The prospective study material was composed of cDNA or gDNA derived from T cells, B-cell-depleted T cells, or PBMCs. Deeply sampled blood TCRbeta repertoires from subjects exposed to, actively infected with, or recovered from COVID-19 were included in the dataset. The repertoires were released in a freely available public database intended as a resource for research on the immune response to SARS-CoV-2. Samples were obtained from the ongoing ImmuneRACE study (first 160 participants) and from approximately 1,200 subjects provided by 6 global collaborators. The sample metadata nearly always contained a de-identified subject ID, COVID-19 status, age in years and sex. Where available, HLA class I and class II types were obtained from metadata supplied by the sample provider rather than from assay-based typing. Broad study findings and their caveats: The amount of clinical and demographic metadata varied by source and participant and was provided uncurated.

This clone has only a few counts. The clone's antigen remains unknown. The input lacks base qualities; no much larger clone sits a single base away. Based on the germline V gene, the CDR1 and CDR2 sequences are MNHEY and SVGAGI. Trimming leaves V shorter by 7 bases and J shorter by 8 bases, with the junction holding 1 base beyond the gene matches. The cysteine opens and the phenylalanine closes a CDR3 of 12 amino acids. The DNA shown is the 36-base CDR3, in frame from base 1. Collaborating institutions collected whole blood in K2EDTA tubes following their own protocols. For TCRbeta analysis, collaborators shipped samples as frozen whole blood, isolated PBMCs, or DNA extracted from either of those sample types. TCRbeta CDR3 regions were amplified from genomic DNA using the immunoSEQ Assay, a bias-controlled multiplex PCR. In the source study's methods: Nucleated cell counts per sample were estimated from amplification of reference gene primers within the assay. To quantify the absolute abundance of each unique TCRbeta CDR3 rearrangement, sequence reads were collapsed and filtered. For each sample, productive Simpson clonality was calculated as the square root of Simpson's diversity index over productive rearrangements. TCRdb stores this immuneACCESS table with in-frame sequences only. Part of the clones is absent; in the studies checked, under half of the shortfall reflects unresolved V genes, and no reason is known for the rest. D and trimming come from the DNA, and the V and J calls and clone size come from that table. This sample is represented by 150,000 to 180,000 clones; less than 95% of them were singletons. The biggest ten clones account for about 0.55% of the sample.

Material: peripheral blood. The rearrangement joined TRBV6-5 to TRBJ1-6; 8 nucleotides in the junction match TRBD1. The sequence was collected from a man in his forties or fifties with acute or convalescent COVID-19. DNA sequence: TGTGCCAGCATGGACAGGGATTCACCCCTCCACTTT. Its protein product is CASMDRDSPLHF.